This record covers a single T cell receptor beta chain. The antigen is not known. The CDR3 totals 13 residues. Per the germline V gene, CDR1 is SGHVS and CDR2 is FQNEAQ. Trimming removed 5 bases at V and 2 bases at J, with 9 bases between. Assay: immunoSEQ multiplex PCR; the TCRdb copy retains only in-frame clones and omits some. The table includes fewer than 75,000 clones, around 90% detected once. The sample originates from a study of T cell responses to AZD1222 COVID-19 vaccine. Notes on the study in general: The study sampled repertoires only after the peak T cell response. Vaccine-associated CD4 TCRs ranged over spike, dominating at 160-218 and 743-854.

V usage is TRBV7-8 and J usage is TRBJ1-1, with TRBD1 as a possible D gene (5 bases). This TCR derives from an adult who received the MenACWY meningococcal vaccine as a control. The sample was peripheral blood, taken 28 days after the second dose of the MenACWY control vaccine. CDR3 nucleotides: TGTGCCAGCAGCGTGGACATCAACACTGAAGCTTTCTTT. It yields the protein CASSVDINTEAFF.